One sample yielded the 19 T cell receptor beta chains listed below, sequenced in a study of CD8 T cells in ankylosing spondylitis. TCRdb re-derived calls from the 5' RACE reads in MiXCR, one entry per CDR3 protein. Counted here are some 140,000 distinct CDR3 sequences, 7% to 9% occurring once; the ten biggest clones make up roughly 7.2%. The sequenced sample was synovial fluid, either unsorted or a sorted T cell fraction (not recorded which). The receptor set was obtained from a male donor with ankylosing spondylitis.

The V and J genes are TRBV3-1 and TRBJ1-2; unclear D gene. CDR1 and CDR2 from the germline V gene are LGHDT and YNNKEL (reference sequence). This CDR3 is built from 12 residues. Deletions cut 3 bases from V and 3 bases from J, with 5 bases between. For the CDR3, the DNA is TGTGCCAGCAGCCAGGCGCACTATGGCTACACCTTC. Translating it yields CASSQAHYGYTF.

This clonotype came up many times. This chain joins TRBV7-2 and TRBJ1-5; D is ambiguous. In germline, CDR1 is SGHTA, CDR2 FQGNSA. CDR3 length: 12 residues. The V gene lost 6 bases and the J gene lost 6 bases, with 9 bases spanning the gap. The CDR3 here is CASSPPGQPQHF. The CDR3 region has the DNA TGTGCCAGCAGTCCCCCAGGTCAGCCCCAGCATTTT. The complete variable domain, with remaining parts taken from reference TRBV7-2 and TRBJ1-5, reads GAGVSQSPSNKVTEKGKDVELRCDPISGHTALYWYRQSLGQGLEFLIYFQGNSAPDKSGLPSDRFSAERTGGSVSTLTIQRTQQEDSAVYLCASSPPGQPQHFGDGTRLSIL.

The V gene is TRBV20-1, the J gene TRBJ2-5; D possibly corresponds to TRBD1 (6 bases). The CDR3 is made up of 15 amino acids. V was pared by 1 base and J by 4 bases, with 16 bases between. Germline CDR1 reads DFQATT; CDR2 reads SNEGSKA (reference sequence). Written as DNA, the CDR3 is TGCAGTGCTAGAGGTTCCCCGGACAGTGGAGAGACCCAGTACTTC. The encoded protein is CSARGSPDSGETQYF.

This clonotype turned up a few times. This chain joins TRBV20-1 and TRBJ1-1; D gene ambiguous. The V and J ends lost 6 bases and 3 bases respectively, with 11 bases between them. The CDR3 consists of 12 residues. CDR1 is DFQATT and CDR2 is SNEGSKA in the germline V gene (reference sequence). CDR3 protein: CSALSGDTEAFF. In DNA, the CDR3 is TGCAGTGCCCTGTCGGGCGACACTGAAGCTTTCTTT.

The V call is TRBV20-1, the J call TRBJ2-5, with TRBD2 matching 9 bases. This CDR3 has 17 residues. The germline gives CDR1 DFQATT, CDR2 SNEGSKA (reference sequence). J lost 1 base, V lost 0 bases, and 9 bases had no gene match. CDR3 nucleotides: TGCAGTGCTAGAGATCCCGGTGGCGGGAGGGCCCAAGAGACCCAGTACTTC. Protein sequence: CSARDPGGGRAQETQYF.

This chain uses TRBV18 with TRBJ2-3, with D tentatively TRBD2 (6 bases). Per the germline V gene, CDR1 is KGHSH and CDR2 is LQKENI. The CDR3 loop spans 14 amino acids. The V and J ends lost 3 bases and 7 bases respectively, with 14 bases between them. The CDR3 region is CASSPLRGGNTQYF. The CDR3 DNA follows: TGTGCCAGCTCACCCTTAAGGGGAGGAAATACGCAGTATTTT.

The chain joins TRBV12-3 or TRBV12-4 to TRBJ2-7; D uncertain. The V and J ends lost 2 bases and 3 bases respectively, with 8 bases between them. CDR3 size: 13 residues. CDR3 amino acids: CASSLLSIYEQYF. Here the CDR3 DNA reads TGTGCCAGCAGTTTATTAAGCATCTACGAGCAGTACTTC.

The table lists this clonotype with many counts. V and J are TRBV7-2 and TRBJ1-2; possibly TRBD1 for D (5 bases). V lost 3 bases to trimming and J lost 7 bases, with 9 bases between them. Germline-derived CDR1 and CDR2 are SGHTA and FQGNSA. The CDR3 is made up of 12 amino acids. For the CDR3, the DNA is TGTGCCAGCAGCTTCAGGGATCTTGGCTACACCTTC. Its translation: CASSFRDLGYTF.

The sample holds many counts of this clonotype. The chain recombines TRBV20-1 with TRBJ2-3; 10 bases agree with TRBD2. In germline, CDR1 is DFQATT, CDR2 SNEGSKA (reference sequence). V dropped 2 bases and J dropped 2; count of bases not matched to a gene: 4. The CDR3 has 15 amino acids. CDR3 bases: TGCAGTGCTAGACTAGCGGGGGTACTCACAGATACGCAGTATTTT. Translating gives CSARLAGVLTDTQYF.

The CDR3: CAWATGTPFDTQYF. The CDR3 DNA reads as TGTGCCTGGGCGACAGGGACCCCCTTCGATACGCAGTATTTT. The V call is TRBV30, the J call TRBJ2-3; 7 nucleotides align to TRBD1. The CDR3 consists of 14 residues. Unmatched junction bases numbered 11, after V lost 5 bases and J lost 6 bases. From germline, CDR1 is GTSNPN and CDR2 SVGIG (reference sequence).

The chain uses TRBV20-1 and TRBJ2-3, with TRBD1 as a possible D gene (5 bases). CDR1 and CDR2 (germline): DFQATT, SNEGSKA (reference sequence). The CDR3 length is 13 residues. V lost 6 bases to trimming and J lost 5 bases, with 15 bases between them. The CDR3 coding sequence is TGCAGTGCCGGCGCCCTGCAGGGAGATACGCAGTATTTT. Its translation: CSAGALQGDTQYF.

The chain couples TRBV28 to TRBJ1-3; tentative D call: TRBD1 (6 bases). The CDR3 has 13 amino acids. V dropped 7 bases and J dropped 4 bases, with 11 bases sitting between them. Germline CDR1 reads MDHEN; CDR2 reads SYDVKM. The CDR3 loop reads CASNIGGGNTIYF. In DNA, the CDR3 is TGTGCCAGCAACATAGGGGGAGGAAACACCATATATTTT.

The table lists this clonotype with many counts. The chain has TRBV6-2 or TRBV6-3 and TRBJ2-1; TRBD2 matches at 10 bases. Germline CDR1 is MNHEY and CDR2 is SVGEGT. CDR3 length equals 16 residues. V dropped 2 bases and J dropped 7; count of bases not matched to a gene: 8. The CDR3: CASSYQREGYINEQFF. In nucleotides, the CDR3 is TGTGCCAGCAGTTACCAGCGGGAGGGATATATAAATGAGCAGTTCTTC.

This clonotype was seen only a few times. V gene TRBV7-9 combines with J gene TRBJ2-7; unclear D gene. V lost 0 bases to trimming and J lost 2 bases, with 8 bases between them. The CDR3 contains 14 residues. Looked up from germline, CDR1 is SEHNR and CDR2 is FQNEAQ (reference sequence). CDR3: CASSLAGEAYEQYF. The CDR3 coding sequence is TGTGCCAGCAGCTTAGCCGGAGAGGCCTACGAGCAGTACTTC.

This clonotype occurred many times. This chain joins TRBV28 and TRBJ2-3; D uncertain. Trimming left V 4 bases short and J 9 bases short, with 8 bases between. CDR1 MDHEN and CDR2 SYDVKM come from the germline V gene. This CDR3 contains 11 residues. This CDR3 reads CASSYAGTQYF. The DNA of the CDR3 is TGTGCCAGCAGTTACGCCGGGACGCAGTATTTT.

This clonotype was seen more than once but under ten times. CDR3 loop: CASSHFFVQNSQETQYF. CDR3 nucleotides: TGTGCCAGCAGCCATTTTTTCGTCCAGAATAGTCAAGAGACCCAGTACTTC. The chain joins TRBV3-1 to TRBJ2-5; D gene ambiguous. CDR1 is LGHDT and CDR2 is YNNKEL in the germline V gene (reference sequence). V dropped 3 bases and J dropped 2 bases, with 19 bases sitting between them. The CDR3 runs to 17 residues.

This clonotype appeared many times. CDR3 bases: TGTGCCAGCAGTTCAGGGACAGGGAGGGACACCGGGGAGCTGTTTTTT. This translates into CASSSGTGRDTGELFF. The V and J genes are TRBV2 and TRBJ2-2, with 9 bases lining up with TRBD1. V was pared by 5 bases and J by 3 bases, with 7 bases of the junction left unmatched. The CDR3 is 16 residues long. Germline CDR1 reads SNHLY; CDR2 reads FYNNEI.

DNA for the CDR3: TGTGCCAGCAGCCAAAACAGGGAACGCTACTTCTTC. Translated: CASSQNRERYFF. The chain links TRBV3-1 to TRBJ2-1, with a possible D match to TRBD1 (6 bases). Germline V gene data show CDR1 as LGHDT and CDR2 as YNNKEL (reference sequence). The V gene lost 2 bases and the J gene lost 16 bases, with 15 bases spanning the gap. The CDR3 extends over 12 amino acids.

This clonotype has a count of ten or more. This sequence joins TRBV28 and TRBJ1-2; 7 nucleotides align to TRBD1. Germline V gene sequence: CDR1 MDHEN, CDR2 SYDVKM. CDR3 length: 14 residues. Losses at the gene ends were 6 bases for V and 5 bases for J; bases not matched to a gene: 9. CDR3 in DNA: TGTGCCAGCAGAGGGTGGGACAGAGTGTATGGCTACACCTTC. This encodes CASRGWDRVYGYTF.